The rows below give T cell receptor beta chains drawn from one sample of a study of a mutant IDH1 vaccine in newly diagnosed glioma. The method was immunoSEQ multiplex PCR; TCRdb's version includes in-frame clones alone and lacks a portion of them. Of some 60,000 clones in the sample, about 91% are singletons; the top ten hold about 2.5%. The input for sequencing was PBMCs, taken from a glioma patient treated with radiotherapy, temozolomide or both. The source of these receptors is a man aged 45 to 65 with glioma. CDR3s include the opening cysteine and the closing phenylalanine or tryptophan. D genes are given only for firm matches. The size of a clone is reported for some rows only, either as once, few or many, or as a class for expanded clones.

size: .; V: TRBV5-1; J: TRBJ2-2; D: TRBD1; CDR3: CASSLGQGGGRTGELFF; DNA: TGCGCCAGCAGCTTGGGACAGGGTGGAGGAAGGACCGGGGAGCTGTTTTTT
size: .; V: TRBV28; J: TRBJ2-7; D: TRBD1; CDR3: CAAGTGVSYEQYF; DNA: TGTGCCGCAGGGACAGGGGTCTCCTACGAGCAGTACTTC
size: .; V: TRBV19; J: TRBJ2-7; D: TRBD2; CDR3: CASSSGRAGEQYF; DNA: TGTGCCAGTAGTAGCGGGAGGGCTGGGGAGCAGTACTTC
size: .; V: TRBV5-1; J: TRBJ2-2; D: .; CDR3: CASSWQGHTGELFF; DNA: TGCGCCAGCAGCTGGCAGGGGCACACCGGGGAGCTGTTTTTT
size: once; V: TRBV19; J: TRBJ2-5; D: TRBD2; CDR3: CASSIDREGAQETQYF; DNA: TGTGCCAGTAGTATAGACCGGGAGGGTGCCCAAGAGACCCAGTACTTC
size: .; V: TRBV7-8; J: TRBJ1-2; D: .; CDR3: CASSLVSADRSYGYTF; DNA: TGTGCCAGCAGCTTAGTGTCGGCGGACAGATCCTATGGCTACACCTTC
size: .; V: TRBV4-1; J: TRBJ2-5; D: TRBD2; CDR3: CASSPLAVQETQYF; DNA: TGCGCCAGCAGCCCACTAGCGGTTCAAGAGACCCAGTACTTC
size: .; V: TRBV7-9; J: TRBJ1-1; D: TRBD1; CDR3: CASSLLGSGGIKRDTEAFF; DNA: TGTGCCAGCAGCTTGTTGGGGTCAGGGGGCATAAAACGTGACACTGAAGCTTTCTTT
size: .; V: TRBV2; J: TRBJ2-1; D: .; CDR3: CASRNTGMGQFF; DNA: TGTGCCAGCAGGAATACAGGGATGGGGCAGTTCTTC
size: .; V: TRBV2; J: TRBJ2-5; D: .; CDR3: CASSEGAPQVGTQYF; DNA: TGTGCCAGCAGTGAAGGTGCACCCCAGGTGGGGACCCAGTACTTC
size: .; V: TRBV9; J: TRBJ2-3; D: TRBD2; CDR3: CASSVDLAGLTDTQYF; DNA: TGTGCCAGCAGCGTAGATTTAGCGGGCCTCACAGATACGCAGTATTTT
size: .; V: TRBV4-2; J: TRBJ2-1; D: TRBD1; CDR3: CASWGGQGYGEQFF; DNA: TGTGCCAGCTGGGGGGGACAGGGGTATGGTGAGCAGTTCTTC
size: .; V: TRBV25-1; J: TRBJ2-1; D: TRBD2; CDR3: CASSEGAGIWGQFF; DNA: TGTGCCAGCAGTGAGGGAGCGGGGATCTGGGGGCAGTTCTTC
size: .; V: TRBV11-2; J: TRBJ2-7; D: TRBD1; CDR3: CASSRDRDSEQYF; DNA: TGTGCCAGCAGCCGTGACAGGGACAGCGAGCAGTACTTC
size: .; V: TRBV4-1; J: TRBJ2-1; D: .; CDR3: CASNQVGDGEQFF; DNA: TGCGCCAGCAATCAGGTGGGGGACGGAGAGCAGTTCTTC
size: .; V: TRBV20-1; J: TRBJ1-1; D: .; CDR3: CSARAGTEAFF; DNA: TGCAGTGCTAGAGCGGGCACTGAAGCTTTCTTT
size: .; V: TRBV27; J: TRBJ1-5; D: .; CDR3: CATTAANLNQPQHF; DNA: TGTGCCACTACCGCCGCTAATCTAAATCAGCCCCAGCATTTT
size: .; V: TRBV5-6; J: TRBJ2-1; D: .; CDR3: CASSYPFERNYNEQFF; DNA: TGTGCCAGCAGCTACCCATTTGAGAGAAATTACAATGAGCAGTTCTTC
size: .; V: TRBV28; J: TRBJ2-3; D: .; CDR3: CASRRRRDTDTQYF; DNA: TGTGCCAGCCGCCGTAGGCGGGACACAGATACGCAGTATTTT
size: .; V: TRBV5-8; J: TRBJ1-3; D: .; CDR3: CASSLTLGMSSGNTIYF; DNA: TGTGCCAGCAGCTTGACTCTGGGGATGAGCTCTGGAAACACCATATATTTT
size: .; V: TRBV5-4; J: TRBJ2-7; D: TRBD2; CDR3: CATQTGGRSYEQYF; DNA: TGTGCCACTCAAACGGGGGGGCGGTCCTACGAGCAGTACTTC
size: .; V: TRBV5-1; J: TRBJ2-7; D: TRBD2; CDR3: CASSSDSGRAYEQYF; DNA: TGCGCCAGCAGCTCCGATAGCGGGAGGGCCTACGAGCAGTACTTC
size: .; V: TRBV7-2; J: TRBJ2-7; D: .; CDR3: CASSSVGGYDYEQYF; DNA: TGTGCCAGCAGCTCAGTTGGCGGATATGATTACGAGCAGTACTTC
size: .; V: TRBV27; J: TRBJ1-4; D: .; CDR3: CASSLFRGEKLFF; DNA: TGTGCCAGCAGTTTATTTAGAGGGGAAAAACTGTTTTTT
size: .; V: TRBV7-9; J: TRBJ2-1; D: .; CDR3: CASSLDYNEQFF; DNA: TGTGCCAGCAGCTTAGATTACAATGAGCAGTTCTTC
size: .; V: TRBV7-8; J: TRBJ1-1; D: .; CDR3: CASSLNPGGTEAFF; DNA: TGTGCCAGCAGCTTAAACCCCGGAGGCACTGAAGCTTTCTTT
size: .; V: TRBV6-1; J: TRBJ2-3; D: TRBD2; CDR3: CASSAGLEADTQYF; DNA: TGTGCCAGCAGTGCGGGACTAGAGGCAGATACGCAGTATTTT
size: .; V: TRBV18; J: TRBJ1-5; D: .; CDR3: CASSPPGTNNQPQHF; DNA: TGTGCCAGCTCACCACCCGGGACAAATAATCAGCCCCAGCATTTT